A few counts support the clone carrying this T cell receptor beta chain. No antigen is known for it. Arm-PCR of CDR3 regions with iRepertoire HTBI primers generated TCR beta libraries. TCRdb fed the multiplex PCR reads into MiXCR, producing one record per CDR3 protein. The sample yields hundreds of thousands of distinct CDR3 sequences, under 25% seen once. Time point denoted: persistent/refractory GD, antithyroid drugs over 5 years with positive TRAb. There was RNA extracted from PBMCs, and the TCR library was made from it. Germline-derived CDR1 and CDR2 are KGHDR and SFDVKD. Trimming removed 3 bases from V and 6 bases from J; junction bases left unmatched: 6. The CDR3 is 15 amino acids. The data are from a study of regulatory T cells in long-lasting Graves disease. Background on the study: The term persistent Graves' disease signified upward of 5 years on antithyroid drugs with positive TSH receptor antibodies. Study-wide findings and caveats: Preferential use of TRBV28, TRBJ1-2 and TRBJ2-5 was seen in persistent disease. New patients shared approximately 930 public clonotypes, fewer than the roughly 2,600 shared by persistent patients.

The rearrangement links TRBV24-1 to TRBJ1-4, with 7 bases that match TRBD1. Here the sequenced sample was peripheral blood mononuclear cells (PBMCs), taken when the disease was refractory, from a patient treated with antithyroid drugs. The sequence came from a female donor with Graves disease. CDR3 sequence (DNA): TGTGCCACCAGTGATCCGGCAGGGGGAGATGAAAAACTGTTTTTT. As protein: CATSDPAGGDEKLFF.